This T cell receptor beta chain was identified during a study of CD8 T cells in ankylosing spondylitis listed by TCRdb under 2017. Broadly, across the study: The study set out to find disease-linked TCR variants by profiling T cell receptor beta repertoires in ankylosing spondylitis patients and healthy donors. The full study cohort comprised around 23 ankylosing spondylitis patients and about 110 healthy donors. Peripheral blood was sampled, and synovial fluid was additionally collected from ankylosing spondylitis patients.

This clonotype was found many times. No antigen is known for it. No much larger clone is present one base from it, and per-base qualities are unavailable. From a lookup of the germline V gene, CDR1 and CDR2 are MNHEY and SVGAGI. Inclusive of the bounding cysteine and phenylalanine, the CDR3 is 12 residues long. The kept DNA is CDR3 alone, 36 bases in frame from the first base. V is cut by 4 bases and J by 14 bases, and the space between the germline ends is 14 bases. The run used an Illumina HiSeq 2500. TCR beta libraries were prepared by quantitative 5'-RACE with molecular barcodes. The study's processing was this. Disease-linked TCR variants were identified with a new computational method built on a probabilistic model of VDJ rearrangement. TCRdb redid the processing of the public reads, applying fastp at Q25 and MiXCR, and retained in-frame beta chains. Duplicate CDR3 protein sequences are folded into a single record with the most common DNA and genes. TCRdb's processing, not the authors' own work, is the source of the V and J calls. The sample table contains 500,000 to 650,000 distinct CDR3 sequences; only one count was recorded for about 5.4% of them. The ten largest account for around 3.6% of the sample.

Study-wide findings and limitations: According to the report, matched synovial fluid samples from ankylosing spondylitis patients were significantly enriched for the disease-linked clones. A CD8+ phenotype was shown by the disease-linked clones, which were found at relatively low frequencies in peripheral blood. Some TCR beta motif variants had previously been reported in synovial fluid and blood of reactive arthritis patients, which suggested common disease-initiation mechanisms. Blood from ankylosing spondylitis patients appeared to be characterized by a TCR beta motif made up of under 10 highly homologous amino acid variants.

Recombination joined TRBV6-5 with TRBJ1-4; TRBD1 might be the D gene, on 5 matching bases. The sequenced sample was blood, either unsorted or a sorted T cell fraction (not recorded which). This receptor was obtained from a male donor with ankylosing spondylitis. The CDR3 has the sequence CASSSRGFRLFF. The DNA sequence follows: TGTGCCAGCAGTTCTAGGGGATTTAGGCTGTTTTTT.